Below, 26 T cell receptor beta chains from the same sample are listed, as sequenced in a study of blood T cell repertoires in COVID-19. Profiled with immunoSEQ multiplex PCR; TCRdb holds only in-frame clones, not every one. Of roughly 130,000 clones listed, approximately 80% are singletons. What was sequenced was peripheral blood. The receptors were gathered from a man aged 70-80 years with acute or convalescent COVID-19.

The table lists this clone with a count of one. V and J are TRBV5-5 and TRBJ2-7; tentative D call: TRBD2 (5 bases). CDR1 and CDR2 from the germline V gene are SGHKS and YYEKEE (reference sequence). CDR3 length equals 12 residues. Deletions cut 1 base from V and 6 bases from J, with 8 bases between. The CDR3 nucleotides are TGTGCCAGCAGCTTGTGGGCGGGCGAGCAGTACTTC. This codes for CASSLWAGEQYF. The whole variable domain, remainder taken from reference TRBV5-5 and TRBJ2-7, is DAGVTQSPTHLIKTRGQQVTLRCSPISGHKSVSWYQQVLGQGPQFIFQYYEKEERGRGNFPDRFSARQFPNYSSELNVNALLLGDSALYLCASSLWAGEQYFGPGTRLTVT.

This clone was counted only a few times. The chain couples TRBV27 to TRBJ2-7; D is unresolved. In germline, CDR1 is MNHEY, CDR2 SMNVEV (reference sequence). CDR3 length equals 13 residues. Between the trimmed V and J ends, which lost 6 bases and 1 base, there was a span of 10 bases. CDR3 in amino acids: CASSLKASYEQYF. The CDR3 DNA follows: TGTGCCAGCAGCCTGAAAGCTTCCTACGAGCAGTACTTC.

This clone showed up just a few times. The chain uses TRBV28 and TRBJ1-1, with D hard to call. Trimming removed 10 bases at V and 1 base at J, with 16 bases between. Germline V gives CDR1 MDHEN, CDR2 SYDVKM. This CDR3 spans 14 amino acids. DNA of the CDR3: TGTGCCACTTACTTTTGGGCGGGGAACACTGAAGCTTTCTTT. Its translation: CATYFWAGNTEAFF.

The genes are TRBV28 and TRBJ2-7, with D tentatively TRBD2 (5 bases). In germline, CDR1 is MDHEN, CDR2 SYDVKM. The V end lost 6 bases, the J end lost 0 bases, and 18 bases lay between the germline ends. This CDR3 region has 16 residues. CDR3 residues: CASSLPGEHLSYEQYF. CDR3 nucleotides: TGTGCCAGCAGCCTCCCCGGGGAACACCTCTCCTACGAGCAGTACTTC.

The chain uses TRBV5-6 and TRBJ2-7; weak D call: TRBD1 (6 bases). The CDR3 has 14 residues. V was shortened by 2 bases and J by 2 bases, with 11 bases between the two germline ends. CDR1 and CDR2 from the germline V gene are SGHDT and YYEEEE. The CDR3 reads CASSFGNRAYEQYF. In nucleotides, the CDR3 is TGTGCCAGCAGCTTTGGCAACAGGGCCTACGAGCAGTACTTC.

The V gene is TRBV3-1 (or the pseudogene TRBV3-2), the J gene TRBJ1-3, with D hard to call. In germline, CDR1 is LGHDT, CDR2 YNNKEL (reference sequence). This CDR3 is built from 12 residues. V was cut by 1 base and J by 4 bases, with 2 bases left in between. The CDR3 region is CASSQAGNTIYF. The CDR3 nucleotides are TGTGCCAGCAGCCAAGCGGGAAACACCATATATTTT.

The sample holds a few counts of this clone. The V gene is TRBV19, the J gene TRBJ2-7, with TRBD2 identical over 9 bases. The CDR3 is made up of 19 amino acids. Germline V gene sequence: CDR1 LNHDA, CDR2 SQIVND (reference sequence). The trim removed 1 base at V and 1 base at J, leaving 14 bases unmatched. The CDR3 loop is CASSIVTGRRLAESYEQYF. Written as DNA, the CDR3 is TGTGCCAGTAGTATAGTGACAGGGAGGCGACTAGCGGAGTCCTACGAGCAGTACTTC. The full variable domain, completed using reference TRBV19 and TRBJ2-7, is DGGITQSPKYLFRKEGQNVTLSCEQNLNHDAMYWYRQDPGQGLRLIYYSQIVNDFQKGDIAEGYSVSREKKESFPLTVTSAQKNPTAFYLCASSIVTGRRLAESYEQYFGPGTRLTVT.

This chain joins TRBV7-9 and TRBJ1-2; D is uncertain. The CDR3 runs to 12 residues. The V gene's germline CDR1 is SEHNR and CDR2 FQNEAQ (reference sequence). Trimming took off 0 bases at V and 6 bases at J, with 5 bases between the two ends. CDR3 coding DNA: TGTGCCAGCAGCTTAGCCGGGAATGGCTACACCTTC. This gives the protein CASSLAGNGYTF.

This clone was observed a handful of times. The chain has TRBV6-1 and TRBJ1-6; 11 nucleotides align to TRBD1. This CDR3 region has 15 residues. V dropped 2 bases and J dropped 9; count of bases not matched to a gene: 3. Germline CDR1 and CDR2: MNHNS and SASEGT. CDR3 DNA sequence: TGTGCCAGCAGTGAATGGGACAGGGGGACTTCACCCCTCCACTTT. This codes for CASSEWDRGTSPLHF.

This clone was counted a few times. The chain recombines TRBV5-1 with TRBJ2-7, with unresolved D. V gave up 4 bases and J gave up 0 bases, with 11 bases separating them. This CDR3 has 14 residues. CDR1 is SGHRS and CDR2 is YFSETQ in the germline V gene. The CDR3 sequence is CASSADGGSYEQYF. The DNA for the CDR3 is TGCGCCAGCAGCGCCGACGGCGGCTCCTACGAGCAGTACTTC.

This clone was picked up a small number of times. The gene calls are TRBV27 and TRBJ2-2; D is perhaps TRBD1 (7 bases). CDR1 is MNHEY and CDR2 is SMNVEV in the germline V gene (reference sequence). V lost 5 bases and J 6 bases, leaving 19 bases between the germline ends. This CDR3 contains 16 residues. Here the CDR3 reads CASSTYRGLRSGELFF. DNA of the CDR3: TGTGCCAGCAGTACCTACAGGGGACTCCGCTCCGGGGAGCTGTTTTTT.

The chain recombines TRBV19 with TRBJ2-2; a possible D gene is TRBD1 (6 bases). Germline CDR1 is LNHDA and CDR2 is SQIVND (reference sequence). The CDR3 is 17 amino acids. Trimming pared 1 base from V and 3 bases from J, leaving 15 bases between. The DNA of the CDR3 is TGTGCCAGTAGTATAGGGCCAGGGGCAGGGCACACCGGGGAGCTGTTTTTT. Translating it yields CASSIGPGAGHTGELFF.

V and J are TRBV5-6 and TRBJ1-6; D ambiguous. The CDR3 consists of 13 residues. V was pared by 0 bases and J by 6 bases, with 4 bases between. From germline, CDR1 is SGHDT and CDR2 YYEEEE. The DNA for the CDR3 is TGTGCCAGCAGCTTGGTTAGTAATTCACCCCTCCACTTT. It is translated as CASSLVSNSPLHF. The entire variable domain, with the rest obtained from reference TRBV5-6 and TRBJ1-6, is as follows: DAGVTQSPTHLIKTRGQQVTLRCSPKSGHDTVSWYQQALGQGPQFIFQYYEEEERQRGNFPDRFSGHQFPNYSSELNVNALLLGDSALYLCASSLVSNSPLHFGNGTRLTVT.

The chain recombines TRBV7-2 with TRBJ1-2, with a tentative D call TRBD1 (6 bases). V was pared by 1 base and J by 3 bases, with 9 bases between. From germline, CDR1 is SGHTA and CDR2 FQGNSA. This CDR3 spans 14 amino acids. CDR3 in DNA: TGTGCCAGCAGCTTAGAGGCAGGGGACTATGGCTACACCTTC. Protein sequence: CASSLEAGDYGYTF.

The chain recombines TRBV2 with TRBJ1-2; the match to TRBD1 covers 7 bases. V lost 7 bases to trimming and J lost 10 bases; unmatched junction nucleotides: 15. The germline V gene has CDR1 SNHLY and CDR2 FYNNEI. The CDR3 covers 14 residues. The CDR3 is CASTQDRSVGHYTF. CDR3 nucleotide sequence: TGTGCCAGCACCCAGGACAGGTCGGTTGGTCACTACACCTTC.

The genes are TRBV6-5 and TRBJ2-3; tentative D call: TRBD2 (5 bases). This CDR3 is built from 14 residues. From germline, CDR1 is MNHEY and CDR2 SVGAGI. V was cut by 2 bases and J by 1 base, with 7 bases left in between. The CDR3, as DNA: TGTGCCAGCAGTTACGGACTGGGCACAGATACGCAGTATTTT. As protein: CASSYGLGTDTQYF.

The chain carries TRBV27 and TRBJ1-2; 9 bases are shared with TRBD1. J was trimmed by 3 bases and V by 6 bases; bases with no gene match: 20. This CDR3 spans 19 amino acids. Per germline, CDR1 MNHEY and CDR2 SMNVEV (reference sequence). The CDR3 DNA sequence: TGTGCCAGCAGACAAAGGGCCTTGACAGGGGGGGCCCTGGACTATGGCTACACCTTC. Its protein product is CASRQRALTGGALDYGYTF.

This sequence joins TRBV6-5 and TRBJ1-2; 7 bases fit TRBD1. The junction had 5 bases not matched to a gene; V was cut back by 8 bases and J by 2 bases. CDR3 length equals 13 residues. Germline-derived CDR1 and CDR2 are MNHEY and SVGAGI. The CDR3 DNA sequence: TGTGCCAGCCGCACAGGGGCAAACTATGGCTACACCTTC. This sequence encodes CASRTGANYGYTF.

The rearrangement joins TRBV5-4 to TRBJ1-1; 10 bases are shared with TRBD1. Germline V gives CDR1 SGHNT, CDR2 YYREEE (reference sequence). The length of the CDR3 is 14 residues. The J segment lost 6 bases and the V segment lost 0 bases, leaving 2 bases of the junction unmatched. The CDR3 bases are TGTGCCAGCAGCTTGGAGACAGGGGGCTCTGAAGCTTTCTTT. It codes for CASSLETGGSEAFF.

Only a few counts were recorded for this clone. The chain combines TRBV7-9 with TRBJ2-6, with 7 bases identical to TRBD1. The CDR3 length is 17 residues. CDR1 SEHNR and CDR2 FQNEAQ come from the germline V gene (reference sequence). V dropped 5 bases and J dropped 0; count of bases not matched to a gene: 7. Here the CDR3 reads CASSAHRGSSGANVLTF. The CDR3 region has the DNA TGTGCCAGCAGCGCCCACAGGGGTAGCTCTGGGGCCAACGTCCTGACTTTC.

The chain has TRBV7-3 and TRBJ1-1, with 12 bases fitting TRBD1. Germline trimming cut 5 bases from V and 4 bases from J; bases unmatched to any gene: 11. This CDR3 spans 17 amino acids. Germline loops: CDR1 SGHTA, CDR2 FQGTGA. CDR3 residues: CASSNPGTGGQVTEAFF. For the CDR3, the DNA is TGTGCCAGCAGCAATCCCGGGACAGGGGGCCAGGTCACTGAAGCTTTCTTT.

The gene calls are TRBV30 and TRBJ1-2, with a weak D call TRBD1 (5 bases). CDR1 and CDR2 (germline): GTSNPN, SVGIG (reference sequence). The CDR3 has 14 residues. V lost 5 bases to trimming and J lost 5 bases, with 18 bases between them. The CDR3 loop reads CAWLDLRVEYGYTF. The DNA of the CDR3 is TGTGCCTGGCTCGACCTCAGGGTAGAGTATGGCTACACCTTC.

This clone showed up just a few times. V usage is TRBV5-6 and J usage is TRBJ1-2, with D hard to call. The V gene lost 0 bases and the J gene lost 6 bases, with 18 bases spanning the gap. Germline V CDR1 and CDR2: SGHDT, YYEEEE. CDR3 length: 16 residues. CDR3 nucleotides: TGTGCCAGCAGCTTGGGCGTTCGGTCCCGGGTAAATGGCTACACCTTC. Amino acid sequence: CASSLGVRSRVNGYTF. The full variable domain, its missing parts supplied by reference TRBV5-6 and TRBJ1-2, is DAGVTQSPTHLIKTRGQQVTLRCSPKSGHDTVSWYQQALGQGPQFIFQYYEEEERQRGNFPDRFSGHQFPNYSSELNVNALLLGDSALYLCASSLGVRSRVNGYTFGSGTRLTVV.

As DNA, the CDR3 is TGTGCCAGCAGCTCAGGGGGCACGAATTCACCCCTCCACTTT. Encoded protein: CASSSGGTNSPLHF. The chain combines TRBV11-1 with TRBJ1-6, with 8 bases that match TRBD1. CDR1 SGHAT and CDR2 FQDESV come from the germline V gene (reference sequence). This CDR3 is 14 amino acids long. The trim removed 4 bases at V and 7 bases at J, leaving 3 bases unmatched.

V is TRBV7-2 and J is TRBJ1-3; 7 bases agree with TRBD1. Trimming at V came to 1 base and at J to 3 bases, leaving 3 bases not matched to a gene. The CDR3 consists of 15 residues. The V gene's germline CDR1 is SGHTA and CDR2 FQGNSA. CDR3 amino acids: CASSLGAGGGNTIYF. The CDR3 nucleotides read TGTGCCAGCAGCTTAGGGGCAGGGGGTGGAAACACCATATATTTT.

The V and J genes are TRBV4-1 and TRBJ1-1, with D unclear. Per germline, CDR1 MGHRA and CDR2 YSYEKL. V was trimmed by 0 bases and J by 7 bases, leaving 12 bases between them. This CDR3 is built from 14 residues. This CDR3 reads CASSQDGVAGEAFF. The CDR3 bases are TGCGCCAGCAGCCAAGACGGGGTAGCGGGTGAAGCTTTCTTT.